This TCR beta chain originates from a study of T cells in tumors after PD-1 blockade. Study as a whole: Some patients also took daily vismodegib 150 mg during anti-PD-1 treatment. Study results and caveats: Some novel exhausted tumor clones appeared in pre-treatment blood, suggesting peripheral recruitment.

The CDR3 runs to 13 residues. CDR1 and CDR2 from the germline V gene are SNHLY and FYNNEI. V dropped 6 bases and J dropped 8; count of bases not matched to a gene: 3. Libraries were prepared by immunoSEQ multiplex PCR; TCRdb keeps only in-frame clonotypes and omits some of them. The sample yields 60,000 to 65,000 clones, approximately 79% seen once. Of note for this clone: Its specificity is unknown.

Sequencing used PBMCs, obtained after anti-PD-1 treatment. The chain uses TRBV2 and TRBJ1-4; 10 bases match TRBD1. The receptor was derived from a human donor with basal cell carcinoma. The CDR3 here is CASRGQGREKLFF. DNA for the CDR3: TGTGCCAGCAGGGGACAGGGGCGCGAAAAACTGTTTTTT.